This TCR beta chain is drawn from a study of blood T cells in healthy people across ages. Whole-study findings and limits: Donor CMV infection status was unknown, possibly confounding age-related changes in expanded clonotypes.

This CDR3 has 14 residues. V lost 3 bases and J lost 3, with 11 bases in between. The V gene's germline CDR1 is SGHTA and CDR2 FQGNSA. Extraction yielded at least 6 micrograms of total RNA per sample. A sample-barcoded 5' primer and a J-beta primer mix were used in a second PCR of about 7 to 11 cycles. Each sample yielded at least 3 million CDR3-containing paired-end reads. MiXCR, run by TCRdb on the 5' RACE reads, gives a single entry per CDR3 protein. The profile shows about 640,000 distinct CDR3 sequences, approximately 50% of them singletons. A remark on this clonotype: Antigen: not known.

The chain recombines TRBV7-2 with TRBJ1-2; D gene uncertain. The receptor was isolated from a man aged 55-75 years in good health. Sequencing was performed on blood. As DNA, the CDR3 is TGTGCCAGCAGCTTTCGGTTTCCATACTATGGCTACACCTTC. As protein: CASSFRFPYYGYTF.